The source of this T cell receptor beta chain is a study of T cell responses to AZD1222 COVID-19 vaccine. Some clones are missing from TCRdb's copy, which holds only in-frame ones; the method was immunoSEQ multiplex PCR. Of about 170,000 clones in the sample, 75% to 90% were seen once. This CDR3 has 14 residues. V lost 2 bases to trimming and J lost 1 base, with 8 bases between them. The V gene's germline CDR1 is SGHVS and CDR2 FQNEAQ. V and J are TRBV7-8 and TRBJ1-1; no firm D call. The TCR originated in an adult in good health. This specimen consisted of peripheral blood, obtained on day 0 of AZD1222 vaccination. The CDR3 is CASSLRQENTEAFF. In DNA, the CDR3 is TGTGCCAGCAGCTTACGTCAGGAGAACACTGAAGCTTTCTTT.